This is a list of T cell receptor beta chains from one sample in a study of control samples from healthy donors and cancer patients. This table comes from immunoSEQ multiplex PCR, and its TCRdb copy is limited to in-frame clones, with some not included. The sample consists of roughly 130,000 clones, around 90% of them appearing once. Sequenced material: blood. The receptor source for this set is a man in his thirties or forties in good health. The CDR3 runs from the conserved cysteine through the conserved F or W. The D gene is left open where the match is weak. Some rows have no size entry. The others give once, few or many, or a class for an expanded clone.

V gene: TRBV27
D gene: TRBD2
J gene: TRBJ2-3
clone size: NA
CDR3 DNA: TGTGCCACCCCAATTTTTATAAGTTACCCTAGCGGGACGACATGGGGGGCAGATACGCAGTATTTT
CDR3 protein: CATPIFISYPSGTTWGADTQYF

V gene: TRBV5-8
D gene: TRBD1
J gene: TRBJ1-1
clone size: NA
CDR3 DNA: TGTGCCAGCAGTAGGGACAGGGGTAGTACTGAAGCTTTCTTT
CDR3 protein: CASSRDRGSTEAFF

V gene: TRBV7-2
D gene: NA
J gene: TRBJ2-3
clone size: NA
CDR3 DNA: TGTGCCAGCAGCTTCTCTTCAGGGCTAGCGATGGCTACGCAGTATTTT
CDR3 protein: CASSFSSGLAMATQYF

V gene: TRBV28
D gene: NA
J gene: TRBJ1-2
clone size: NA
CDR3 DNA: TGTGCCAGCAGTTTGCTCCTTGGGACGGCTAACTATGGCTACACCTTC
CDR3 protein: CASSLLLGTANYGYTF

V gene: TRBV9
D gene: NA
J gene: TRBJ2-6
clone size: NA
CDR3 DNA: TGTGCCAGCAGCGTGGGGGTATCTGGGGCCAACGTCCTGACTTTC
CDR3 protein: CASSVGVSGANVLTF

V gene: TRBV30
D gene: TRBD1
J gene: TRBJ1-1
clone size: NA
CDR3 DNA: TGTGCCTGGAGATTAGCTCGACAGGGTGAAGCTTTCTTT
CDR3 protein: CAWRLARQGEAFF

V gene: TRBV4-2
D gene: TRBD1
J gene: TRBJ1-4
clone size: NA
CDR3 DNA: TGTGCCAGCAGCCAAGCGGGGACAGGGAGTTGGCCAACTAATGAAAAACTGTTTTTT
CDR3 protein: CASSQAGTGSWPTNEKLFF

V gene: TRBV29-1
D gene: NA
J gene: TRBJ2-7
clone size: NA
CDR3 DNA: TGCAGCGTTGTCCGGGGGCAGAATTACGAGCAGTACTTC
CDR3 protein: CSVVRGQNYEQYF

V gene: TRBV6-6
D gene: NA
J gene: TRBJ1-2
clone size: NA
CDR3 DNA: TGTGCCAGCAGTTACAAGGGTGGGGGCTACACCTTC
CDR3 protein: CASSYKGGGYTF

V gene: TRBV6-5
D gene: NA
J gene: TRBJ1-4
clone size: NA
CDR3 DNA: TGTGCCAGCAGTTACTCGAGCCTGGCAACTAATGAAAAACTGTTTTTT
CDR3 protein: CASSYSSLATNEKLFF

V gene: TRBV7-2
D gene: TRBD1
J gene: TRBJ2-7
clone size: once
CDR3 DNA: TGTGCCAGCAGCTTAAAGGGACAGAATGAATACGAGCAGTACTTC
CDR3 protein: CASSLKGQNEYEQYF

V gene: TRBV21-1
D gene: NA
J gene: TRBJ2-5
clone size: NA
CDR3 DNA: TGTGCCAGCAGCAAAGCGGGACAGGGGGCGAGGGGGACTAGCGGGAAAGAGACCCAGTACTTC
CDR3 protein: CASSKAGQGARGTSGKETQYF

V gene: TRBV19
D gene: NA
J gene: TRBJ1-1
clone size: NA
CDR3 DNA: TGTGCCAGTAGTTTTAGGTTGAACACTGAAGCTTTCTTT
CDR3 protein: CASSFRLNTEAFF

V gene: TRBV24-1
D gene: TRBD1
J gene: TRBJ2-1
clone size: NA
CDR3 DNA: TGTGCCACCAGTGATTTCCGACAGGGGTACAATGAGCAGTTCTTC
CDR3 protein: CATSDFRQGYNEQFF

V gene: TRBV28
D gene: TRBD1
J gene: TRBJ1-6
clone size: NA
CDR3 DNA: TGTGCCAGCAGTCTAGGACAGGCGTATAATTCACCCCTCCACTTT
CDR3 protein: CASSLGQAYNSPLHF

V gene: TRBV27
D gene: TRBD1
J gene: TRBJ2-5
clone size: NA
CDR3 DNA: TGTGCCAGCAGTAAGGACAGGGGCGAGACCCAGTACTTC
CDR3 protein: CASSKDRGETQYF

V gene: TRBV6-5
D gene: NA
J gene: TRBJ1-1
clone size: NA
CDR3 DNA: TGTGCCAGCAGGGCACTTCAGAGCACTGAAGCTTTCTTT
CDR3 protein: CASRALQSTEAFF

V gene: TRBV4-2
D gene: TRBD2
J gene: TRBJ2-7
clone size: NA
CDR3 DNA: TGTGCCAGCAGCCAAGATAGCAGCGGGAGCTACTACGAGCAGTACTTC
CDR3 protein: CASSQDSSGSYYEQYF

V gene: TRBV7-6
D gene: NA
J gene: TRBJ2-1
clone size: NA
CDR3 DNA: TGTGCCAGCAGCTTAGGGATGGGGGCGCCCTACAATGAGCAGTTCTTC
CDR3 protein: CASSLGMGAPYNEQFF

V gene: TRBV10-3
D gene: NA
J gene: TRBJ2-5
clone size: NA
CDR3 DNA: TGTGCCATCAGTGAGTCGGGGGCTAGGGAGACCCAGTACTTC
CDR3 protein: CAISESGARETQYF

V gene: TRBV7-8
D gene: TRBD1
J gene: TRBJ2-7
clone size: NA
CDR3 DNA: TGTGCCAGCAGGTACAACTCCGGGACAGACTCCTACGAGCAGTACTTC
CDR3 protein: CASRYNSGTDSYEQYF

V gene: TRBV2
D gene: TRBD2
J gene: TRBJ2-2
clone size: NA
CDR3 DNA: TGTGCCAGCTTCGCCCTAGCGGGCACCGGGGAGCTGTTTTTT
CDR3 protein: CASFALAGTGELFF

V gene: TRBV11-2
D gene: TRBD1
J gene: TRBJ2-7
clone size: NA
CDR3 DNA: TGTGCCAGCAGCGCCTCTCCGGGACAGGTGTCCTACGAGCAGTACTTC
CDR3 protein: CASSASPGQVSYEQYF

V gene: TRBV11-3
D gene: NA
J gene: TRBJ1-1
clone size: NA
CDR3 DNA: TGTGCCAGCAGCTTGGGCATGAACACTGAAGCTTTCTTT
CDR3 protein: CASSLGMNTEAFF

V gene: TRBV28
D gene: TRBD2
J gene: TRBJ2-5
clone size: NA
CDR3 DNA: TGTGCCAGCAGTTTCACTCCCGGAACTATAGCGGGAGAAGGAGAGACCCAGTACTTC
CDR3 protein: CASSFTPGTIAGEGETQYF

V gene: TRBV7-9
D gene: NA
J gene: TRBJ1-1
clone size: few
CDR3 DNA: TGTGCCAGCACCCTACTCGACGGAAAGAACACTGAAGCTTTCTTT
CDR3 protein: CASTLLDGKNTEAFF

V gene: TRBV6-5
D gene: TRBD1
J gene: TRBJ2-2
clone size: NA
CDR3 DNA: TGTGCCAGCAGGCAGGGGGCCGGGGAGCTGTTTTTT
CDR3 protein: CASRQGAGELFF

V gene: TRBV6-2/TRBV6-3
D gene: NA
J gene: TRBJ1-1
clone size: NA
CDR3 DNA: TGTGCCAGCAGTGCGACAAGGGTTAACACTGAAGCTTTCTTT
CDR3 protein: CASSATRVNTEAFF

V gene: TRBV28
D gene: NA
J gene: TRBJ1-4
clone size: NA
CDR3 DNA: TGTGCCAGCAGGACTTGGGGGCGGGATAATGAAAAACTGTTTTTT
CDR3 protein: CASRTWGRDNEKLFF

V gene: TRBV7-3
D gene: NA
J gene: TRBJ2-3
clone size: NA
CDR3 DNA: TGTGCCAGCAGCTCTTTTATTGTCCGGGAGAGGGCAGATACGCAGTATTTT
CDR3 protein: CASSSFIVRERADTQYF

V gene: TRBV6-4
D gene: TRBD1
J gene: TRBJ2-7
clone size: once
CDR3 DNA: TGTGCCAGCAGCACCTTGGGACAGGGGGTCTCCTACGAGCAGTACTTC
CDR3 protein: CASSTLGQGVSYEQYF

V gene: TRBV28
D gene: NA
J gene: TRBJ1-1
clone size: NA
CDR3 DNA: TGTGCCAGCAGTTCCCCCAGGCGGACTGAAGCTTTCTTT
CDR3 protein: CASSSPRRTEAFF

V gene: TRBV19
D gene: NA
J gene: TRBJ1-3
clone size: NA
CDR3 DNA: TGTGCCAGTAGTGTGACTGGAAACACCATATATTTT
CDR3 protein: CASSVTGNTIYF

V gene: TRBV14
D gene: TRBD2
J gene: TRBJ2-1
clone size: NA
CDR3 DNA: TGTGCCAGCAGCCGAGGACTAGCGGGCTCCTACAATGAGCAGTTCTTC
CDR3 protein: CASSRGLAGSYNEQFF

V gene: TRBV4-1
D gene: NA
J gene: TRBJ1-4
clone size: NA
CDR3 DNA: TGCGCCAGCAGGCAGAGACAGTGGAATGAAAAACTGTTTTTT
CDR3 protein: CASRQRQWNEKLFF

V gene: TRBV7-8
D gene: NA
J gene: TRBJ1-1
clone size: once
CDR3 DNA: TGTGCCAGCAGCTTAGAGGCCCCAAAGGACACTGAAGCTTTCTTT
CDR3 protein: CASSLEAPKDTEAFF

V gene: TRBV27
D gene: NA
J gene: TRBJ2-7
clone size: NA
CDR3 DNA: TGTGCCAGCACCCCAGGTGGGGGCCCACAACAATCCTACGAGCAGTACTTC
CDR3 protein: CASTPGGGPQQSYEQYF

V gene: TRBV5-8
D gene: NA
J gene: TRBJ1-4
clone size: few
CDR3 DNA: TGTGCCAGCAGCTTAGGCAGGGTCGATAATGAAAAACTGTTTTTT
CDR3 protein: CASSLGRVDNEKLFF

V gene: TRBV30
D gene: NA
J gene: TRBJ2-2
clone size: few
CDR3 DNA: TGTGCCTGGGCGCTTGCCGGCCACGGGAGCGGGGAGCTGTTTTTT
CDR3 protein: CAWALAGHGSGELFF

V gene: TRBV7-2
D gene: TRBD1
J gene: TRBJ1-6
clone size: NA
CDR3 DNA: TGTGCCAGCAGCTTAGTTTCGACAGGGCTATCACCCCTCCACTTT
CDR3 protein: CASSLVSTGLSPLHF

V gene: TRBV4-3
D gene: NA
J gene: TRBJ2-2
clone size: NA
CDR3 DNA: TGCGCCAGCAGCCAAGATGCCGGGTTTCGTACCGGGGAGCTGTTTTTT
CDR3 protein: CASSQDAGFRTGELFF

V gene: TRBV4-3
D gene: TRBD1
J gene: TRBJ1-1
clone size: NA
CDR3 DNA: TGCGCCAGCAGCCACCAGGGGGGAGTGAGCACTGAAGCTTTCTTT
CDR3 protein: CASSHQGGVSTEAFF

V gene: TRBV6-5
D gene: NA
J gene: TRBJ2-3
clone size: NA
CDR3 DNA: TGTGCCAGCAGCTTAGGGGGTCTGTCAGATACGCAGTATTTT
CDR3 protein: CASSLGGLSDTQYF

V gene: TRBV29-1
D gene: NA
J gene: TRBJ1-4
clone size: NA
CDR3 DNA: TGCAGCGGGGGGGTAACTAATGAAAAACTGTTTTTT
CDR3 protein: CSGGVTNEKLFF

V gene: TRBV15
D gene: NA
J gene: TRBJ2-2
clone size: NA
CDR3 DNA: TGTGCCACCAGCAGAGCAGGTTACACCGGGGAGCTGTTTTTT
CDR3 protein: CATSRAGYTGELFF

V gene: TRBV25-1
D gene: NA
J gene: TRBJ1-6
clone size: NA
CDR3 DNA: TGTGCCAGCAGTGGGGTTTCCTATAATTCACCCCTCCACTTT
CDR3 protein: CASSGVSYNSPLHF

V gene: TRBV28
D gene: NA
J gene: TRBJ1-5
clone size: NA
CDR3 DNA: TGTGCCAGCAGTTTATTAGGGGGATATCAGCCCCAGCATTTT
CDR3 protein: CASSLLGGYQPQHF

V gene: TRBV14
D gene: TRBD1
J gene: TRBJ2-4
clone size: NA
CDR3 DNA: TGTGCCAGCAGCCAAGTAGGGGGCGGAGACATTCAGTACTTC
CDR3 protein: CASSQVGGGDIQYF

V gene: TRBV7-3
D gene: TRBD2
J gene: TRBJ2-3
clone size: NA
CDR3 DNA: TGTGCCAGCAGTTCTAGCGGTTTGGGCACAGATACGCAGTATTTT
CDR3 protein: CASSSSGLGTDTQYF

V gene: TRBV7-2
D gene: NA
J gene: TRBJ1-1
clone size: NA
CDR3 DNA: TGTGCCAGCAGCTTAGTGAGGGCTCCCGAAGCTTTCTTT
CDR3 protein: CASSLVRAPEAFF

V gene: TRBV27
D gene: TRBD2
J gene: TRBJ2-3
clone size: NA
CDR3 DNA: TGTGCCAGCAGTTTAACCCAAGCGCTAGCGGGAGGGCCCTCGACAATCACAGATACGCAGTATTTT
CDR3 protein: CASSLTQALAGGPSTITDTQYF

V gene: TRBV18
D gene: NA
J gene: TRBJ2-7
clone size: NA
CDR3 DNA: TGTGCCAGCTCACCTCCGGGAAGGGCATGGGAGCAGTACTTC
CDR3 protein: CASSPPGRAWEQYF

V gene: TRBV6-5
D gene: NA
J gene: TRBJ1-4
clone size: NA
CDR3 DNA: TGTGCCAGCAGTCTAAACCGGGACAAGGGAGAAAAACTGTTTTTT
CDR3 protein: CASSLNRDKGEKLFF

V gene: TRBV4-1
D gene: TRBD2
J gene: TRBJ2-1
clone size: few
CDR3 DNA: TGCGCCAGCAGCCAAGATCAACTAGCGCTACCCCCGAGCTCCTACAATGAGCAGTTCTTC
CDR3 protein: CASSQDQLALPPSSYNEQFF